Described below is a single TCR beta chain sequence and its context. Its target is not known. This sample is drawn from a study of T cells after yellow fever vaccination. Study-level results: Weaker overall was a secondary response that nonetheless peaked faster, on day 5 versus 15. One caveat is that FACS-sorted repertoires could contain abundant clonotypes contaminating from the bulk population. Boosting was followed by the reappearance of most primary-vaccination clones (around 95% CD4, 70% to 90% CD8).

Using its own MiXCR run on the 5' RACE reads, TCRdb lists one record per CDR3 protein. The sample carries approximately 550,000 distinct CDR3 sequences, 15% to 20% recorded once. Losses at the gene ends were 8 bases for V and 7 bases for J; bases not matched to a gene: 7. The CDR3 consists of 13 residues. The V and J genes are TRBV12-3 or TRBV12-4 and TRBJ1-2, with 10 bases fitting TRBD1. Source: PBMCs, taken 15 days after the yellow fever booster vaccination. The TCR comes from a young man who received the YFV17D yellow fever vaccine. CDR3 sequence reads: CASGNRDRGGYTF. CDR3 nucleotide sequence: TGTGCCAGCGGAAACCGGGACAGGGGTGGCTACACCTTC.